This record concerns one TCR beta chain sequence. What it recognizes is unknown. Per-sample PBMC isolation yielded at least 6.5 million cells. Per individual sample, total RNA of at least 5.5 micrograms was extracted. These data belong to a study of blood T cells in healthy people across ages. Findings of the study overall: Both higher diversity and more naive CD4+ cells marked long-lived donors when set against aged donors.

A second PCR, run for about 7 to 12 cycles, used a sample-barcoded 5' primer plus a J-beta primer mix. MiXCR, applied by TCRdb to the 5' RACE reads, yields one record per CDR3 protein. The table records 700,000 to 1,000,000 distinct CDR3 sequences, approximately 48% of them present only once. The CDR3 is 16 residues long. Germline V lookup: CDR1 LGHNA, CDR2 YSLEER. V was trimmed by 0 bases and J by 7 bases, leaving 18 bases between them. The sequencing sample was made of blood. This TCR was recovered from a man in his fifties or sixties in good health. The chain combines TRBV4-3 with TRBJ1-2, with D unclear. The CDR3 loop is CASSQDSGTRVLGYTF. The DNA for the CDR3 is TGCGCCAGCAGCCAAGATTCGGGCACGAGGGTTCTTGGCTACACCTTC.